This T cell receptor (beta chain) emerged from a study of Ad26.COV2.S vaccination and SARS-CoV-2 variants (dated by TCRdb to the early 2020s). For the wider study: Vaccine-arm donors were drawn from COV1001, a multicentre, randomized, double-blind, placebo-controlled phase I-IIa trial of Ad26.COV2.S in healthy adults. Throughout the experiments and outcome assessment, investigators stayed blinded to trial group allocation. Ad26.COV2.S was administered intramuscularly at 5 x 10^10 or 1 x 10^11 viral particles, either as a single shot or as two shots given 56 days apart. The specificity and breadth of SARS-CoV-2-reactive T cell receptors after Ad26.COV2.S vaccination were assessed by TCRbeta repertoire sequencing. The TCR-sequenced set comprised approximately 30 samples: some 20 Ad26.COV2.S vaccine recipients, 5 placebo recipients and 8 SARS-CoV-2 convalescent individuals. Trial participants were randomized into five groups of five: low-dose or high-dose Ad26.COV2.S given once or twice, or placebo on both occasions. Findings and caveats that apply to the study as a whole: The study was not powered for comparison of responses between vaccine doses or regimens. It was noted by the authors that total T cell responses may have been underestimated by the TCR breadth and depth analyses. Vaccine and placebo recipients had similar non-spike TCR breadth, a finding consistent with the vaccine containing only spike. After vaccination, spike-specific CD8+ and CD4+ T cell responses were reported to show substantial breadth. Compared with placebo recipients, Ad26.COV2.S recipients showed higher spike-specific TCR breadth (P = 0.0014).

In regard to this clone: Its target antigen remains unknown. The sample holds no much larger clone one base away, and base qualities are not on file.

What this sample's treatment or condition label stands for: around 19 received Ad26.COV2.S at low or high dose, single or two shots; about 5 received placebo; per-sample allocation not given. For vaccine and placebo recipients, repertoires were sequenced using samples collected on day 63 after the first injection. Cohort 1b enrolled fewer than 30 adults aged 18-55 years at a single site in Boston, USA, between 29 July and 7 August 2020. Ad26.COV2.S was a replication-incompetent adenovirus type 26 vector expressing a prefusion-stabilized SARS-CoV-2 spike protein from the original Wuhan strain. TCRbeta CDR3 regions were sequenced with the immunoSEQ Assay. After extraction, genomic DNA underwent amplification by bias-controlled multiplex PCR, followed by high-throughput sequencing. In the original analysis: To quantify the absolute abundance of every unique TCRbeta CDR3 region, sequences were collapsed and filtered. Usable DNA was measured by amplifying reference genes present in all nucleated cells, and TCRbeta template counts were normalized to that usable DNA to estimate T cell fraction. Repertoire TCRs were annotated as SARS-CoV-2-specific by exact matching of V gene, CDR3 amino acid sequence and J gene to a known reactive TCR set. The reference SARS-CoV-2 TCR set came from MIRA and was filtered for enrichment in COVID-19-positive ImmuneCODE repertoires, removing public or cross-reactive TCRs. Drawing on the MIRA antigens, annotated TCRs were analysed further at the level of specific ORF or position within ORF. Depth was the summed frequency of annotated unique rearrangements, while breadth was defined as annotated unique rearrangements over total unique productive rearrangements. Group comparisons of TCR breadth used two-sided Wilcoxon rank-sum tests. The table was pulled from immuneACCESS by TCRdb, which kept in-frame rearrangements only. Such tables lose some clones; where checked, under half of the loss comes from unresolved V genes, and the rest has no known cause. V and J calls and clone size are those listed in that table; D and trimming were worked out from the DNA. This sample is represented by around 300,000 clones; about 89% of them were singletons. Together, the top ten hold approximately 5% of the sample.

The germline V gene (reference sequence) yields MNHEY for CDR1 and SMNVEV for CDR2. Between the V and J ends, shortened by 2 bases and 8 bases respectively, the junction contains 9 bases. The CDR3 runs 12 amino acids, cysteine and phenylalanine included. The only DNA kept is the CDR3, 36 bases in frame from the first base. The sequencing here drew on peripheral blood, taken in a trial of Ad26.COV2.S vaccine versus placebo. Here the chain combines TRBV27 and TRBJ1-1; no D gene call is confident. This receptor was taken from a person aged 18-65 years who received the Ad26.COV2.S COVID-19 vaccine or a placebo. Here is the DNA: TGTGCCAGCAGTTTAAGTTCGGGGGAAGCTTTCTTT. This yields the protein CASSLSSGEAFF.